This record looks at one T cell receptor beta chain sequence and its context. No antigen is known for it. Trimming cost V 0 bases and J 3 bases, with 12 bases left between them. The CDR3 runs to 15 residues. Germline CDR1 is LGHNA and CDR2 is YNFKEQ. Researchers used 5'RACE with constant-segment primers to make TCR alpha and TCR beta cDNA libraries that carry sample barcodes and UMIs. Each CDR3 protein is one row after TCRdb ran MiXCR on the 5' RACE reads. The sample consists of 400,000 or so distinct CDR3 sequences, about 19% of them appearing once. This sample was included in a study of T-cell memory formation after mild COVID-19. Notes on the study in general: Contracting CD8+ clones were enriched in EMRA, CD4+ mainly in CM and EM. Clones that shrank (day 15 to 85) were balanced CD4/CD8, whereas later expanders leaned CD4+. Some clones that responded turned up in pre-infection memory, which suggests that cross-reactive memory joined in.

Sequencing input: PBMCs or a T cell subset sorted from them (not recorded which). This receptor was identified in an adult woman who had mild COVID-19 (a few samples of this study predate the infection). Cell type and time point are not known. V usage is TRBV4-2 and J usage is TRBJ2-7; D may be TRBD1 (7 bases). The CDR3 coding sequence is TGTGCCAGCAGCCAAGAGGCAGGGGGGTACTACGAGCAGTACTTC. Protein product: CASSQEAGGYYEQYF.